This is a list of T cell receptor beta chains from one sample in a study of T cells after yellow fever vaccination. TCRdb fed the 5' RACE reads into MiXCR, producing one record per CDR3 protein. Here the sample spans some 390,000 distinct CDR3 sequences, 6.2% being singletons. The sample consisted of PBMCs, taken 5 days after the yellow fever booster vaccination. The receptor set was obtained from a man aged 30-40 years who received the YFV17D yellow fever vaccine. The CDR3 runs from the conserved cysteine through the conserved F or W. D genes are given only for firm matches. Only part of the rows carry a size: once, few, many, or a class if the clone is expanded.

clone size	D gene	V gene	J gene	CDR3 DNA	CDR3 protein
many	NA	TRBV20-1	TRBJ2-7	TGCAGTGCCGCCCTTGCGGGTATCGGCGAGCAGTACTTC	CSAALAGIGEQYF
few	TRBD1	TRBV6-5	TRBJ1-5	TGTGCCAGCAGTTACTCCAGGGGGACAGGGGGCGCGAATCAGCCCCAGCATTTT	CASSYSRGTGGANQPQHF
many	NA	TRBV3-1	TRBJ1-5	TGTGCCAGCAGCCAAGGGTCATATAGCAATCAGCCCCAGCATTTT	CASSQGSYSNQPQHF
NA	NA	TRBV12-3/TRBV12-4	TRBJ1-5	TGTGCCAGCAGAGGGGTAGGGCAGCCCCAGCATTTT	CASRGVGQPQHF
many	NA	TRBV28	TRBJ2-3	TGTGCCAGCAGTTTTATACGGTCCGCCACAGATACGCAGTATTTT	CASSFIRSATDTQYF
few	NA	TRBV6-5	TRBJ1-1	TGTGCCAGCAGTTACTCAGGGTTGGGGAACACTGAAGCTTTCTTT	CASSYSGLGNTEAFF
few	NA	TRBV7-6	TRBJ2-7	TGTGCCAGCAGCTTATTCACAGGGAGCTCCTACGAGCAGTACTTC	CASSLFTGSSYEQYF
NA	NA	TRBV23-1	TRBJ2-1	TGCGCCAGCAGTCGGACGCGCAGGGTTCCCTACAATGAGCAGTTCTTC	CASSRTRRVPYNEQFF
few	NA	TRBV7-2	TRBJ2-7	TGTGCCAGCAGCTTTCAGGGGGGGAAATCGAGCGAGCAGTACTTC	CASSFQGGKSSEQYF
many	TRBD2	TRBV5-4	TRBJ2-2	TGTGCCAGCAGATACGGACTAGCGGGAGGCCTAGCCGGGGAGCTGTTTTTT	CASRYGLAGGLAGELFF
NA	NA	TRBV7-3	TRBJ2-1	TGTGCCAGCAGCGAGGGACCGTGGGGCGGCAATGAGCAGTTCTTC	CASSEGPWGGNEQFF
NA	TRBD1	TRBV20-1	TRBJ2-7	TGCAGTGCTTCCTTTGGTACAGGGGTATCCTACGAGCAGTACTTC	CSASFGTGVSYEQYF
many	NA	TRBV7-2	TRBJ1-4	TGTGCCAGCAGCCAAGGGGGGCAGGGTGAAAAACTGTTTTTT	CASSQGGQGEKLFF
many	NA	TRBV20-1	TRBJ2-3	TGCAGTAGCGGGAAGGGGGGGTCAGATACGCAGTATTTT	CSSGKGGSDTQYF
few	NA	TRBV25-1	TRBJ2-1	TGTGCCAGCAGGCTCCATGAGCAGTTCTTC	CASRLHEQFF
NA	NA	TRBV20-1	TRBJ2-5	TGCAGTGCTAGCCGAGGGTACCAAGAGACCCAGTACTTC	CSASRGYQETQYF
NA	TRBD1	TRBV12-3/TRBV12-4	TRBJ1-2	TGTGCCAGCAGTTTAAAAACCGGGACAGTCTATGGCTACACCTTC	CASSLKTGTVYGYTF
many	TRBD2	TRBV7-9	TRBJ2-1	TGTGCCAGCAGCCGGACTAGCGGGGCCTACAATGAGCAGTTCTTC	CASSRTSGAYNEQFF
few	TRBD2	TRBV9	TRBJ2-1	TGTGCCAGCAGCGTAGCGGCTATGTCTAGCGGGCTCTACAATGAGCAGTTCTTC	CASSVAAMSSGLYNEQFF
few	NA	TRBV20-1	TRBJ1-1	TGCAGTGCTCCCAGAACTGGTATGAACACTGAAGCTTTCTTT	CSAPRTGMNTEAFF
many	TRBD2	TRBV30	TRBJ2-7	TGTGCCTGGCTGGGACTAGCGGGAGCTTCGGGGACCTACGAGCAGTACTTC	CAWLGLAGASGTYEQYF
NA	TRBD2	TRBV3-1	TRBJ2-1	TGTGCCAGCAGCCAAGGGGGGGGACTTGAGCAGTTCTTC	CASSQGGGLEQFF
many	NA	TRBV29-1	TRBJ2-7	TGCAGCGTTGAAGACCTCGAGCGGGCTGGGATCGGGGAGCAGTACTTC	CSVEDLERAGIGEQYF
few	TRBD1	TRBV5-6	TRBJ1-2	TGTGCCAGCAGTTGGGACAGTTCTAACTATGGCTACACCTTC	CASSWDSSNYGYTF
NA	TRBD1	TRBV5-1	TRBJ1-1	TGCGCCAGCAGCTTGGAACAGGGGCGCACTGAAGCTTTCTTT	CASSLEQGRTEAFF
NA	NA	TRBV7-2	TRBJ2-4	TGTGCCAGCAGCTTCGGGAAAAACATTCAGTACTTC	CASSFGKNIQYF
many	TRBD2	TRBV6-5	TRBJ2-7	TGTGCCAGCAGTTCGGGACCGATACTAGCGGGCCTAGTCGAGCAGTACTTC	CASSSGPILAGLVEQYF
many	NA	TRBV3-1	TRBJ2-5	TGTGCCAGCAGCCGATTTGAAGGGCACCAAGAGACCCAGTACTTC	CASSRFEGHQETQYF
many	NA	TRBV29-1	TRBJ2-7	TGCAGCGTTCCCCGCCAGGGCGGGGAGCAGTACTTC	CSVPRQGGEQYF
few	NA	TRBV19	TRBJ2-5	TGTGCCAGTAGTACTACCCGGGGCTTGCAAGAGACCCAGTACTTC	CASSTTRGLQETQYF
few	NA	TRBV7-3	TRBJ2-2	TGTGCCAGCAGCACCCATGTGAACACCGGGGAGCTGTTTTTT	CASSTHVNTGELFF
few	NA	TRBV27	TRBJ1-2	TGTGCCAGCAGTTTACGGGGCAGGTCCAACTATGGCTACACCTTC	CASSLRGRSNYGYTF
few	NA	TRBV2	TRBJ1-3	TGTGCCAGCAGTGGGACGGGAAACTCTGGAAACACCATATATTTT	CASSGTGNSGNTIYF
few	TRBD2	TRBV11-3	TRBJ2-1	TGTGCCAGCAGCTTGGGCCCGGGACTAGCGGGGTACAATGAGCAGTTCTTC	CASSLGPGLAGYNEQFF
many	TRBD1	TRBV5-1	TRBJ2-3	TGCGCCAGCAGTTCCCTGCGCCAGGGACAGAGCACAGATACGCAGTATTTT	CASSSLRQGQSTDTQYF
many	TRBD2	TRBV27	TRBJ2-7	TGTGCCACTTACCAACCGGGACTAGGGATAAGATTAGAGCAGTACTTC	CATYQPGLGIRLEQYF
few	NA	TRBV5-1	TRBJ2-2	TGCGCCAGCAGTCCCGGGACTCAGACCGGGGAGCTGTTTTTT	CASSPGTQTGELFF
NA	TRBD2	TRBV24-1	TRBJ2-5	TGTGCCACCAGTGAGGGGGGGGAGACCCAGTACTTC	CATSEGGETQYF
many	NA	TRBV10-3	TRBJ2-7	TGTGCCATCAGTGAGACGGCCCTCAGGGAGCAGTACTTC	CAISETALREQYF
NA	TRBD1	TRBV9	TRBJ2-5	TGTGCCAGCAGCGGACCGGGACAGAAAGAGACCCAGTACTTC	CASSGPGQKETQYF
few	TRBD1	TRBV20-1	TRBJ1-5	TGCAGTGCTGGACGGGACAGGGGATATCAGCCCCAGCATTTT	CSAGRDRGYQPQHF
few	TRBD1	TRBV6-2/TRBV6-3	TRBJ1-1	TGTGCCAGCACCCCTCGGAAAACAGGGGGGATGAACACTGAAGCTTTCTTT	CASTPRKTGGMNTEAFF
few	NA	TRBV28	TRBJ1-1	TGTGCCAGCAGTTTTCGGTTTGTGGAAGCTTTCTTT	CASSFRFVEAFF
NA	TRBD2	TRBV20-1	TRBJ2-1	TGCAGTGCCCCTTCACTAGCGGGAGTTTACAATGAGCAGTTCTTC	CSAPSLAGVYNEQFF
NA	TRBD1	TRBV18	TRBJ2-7	TGTGCCAGCTCGCTGGTGGGGGGGACAGGGACCTCCGAGCAGTACTTC	CASSLVGGTGTSEQYF
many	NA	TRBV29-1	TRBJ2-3	TGCAGCGTTTCTCCGGGACTCCACACAGATACGCAGTATTTT	CSVSPGLHTDTQYF
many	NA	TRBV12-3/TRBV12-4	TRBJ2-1	TGTGCCAGCAGTCCCCCCCACAATGAGCAGTTCTTC	CASSPPHNEQFF